This T cell receptor beta chain was observed in a study of graft-versus-host responses after intestinal transplantation. Looking at the study overall: Anti-thymocyte globulin induction preceded about three years of tacrolimus and steroid maintenance in all recipients. The study's findings and limits: Declines in HvG clones occurring early post-transplant were associated with peak circulating GvH clone levels. Researchers found GvH clones in recipient marrow, and some showed up first in ileum or blood.

The method was immunoSEQ multiplex PCR; TCRdb's version includes in-frame clones alone and lacks a portion of them. The sample includes approximately 26,000 clones, more than 75% seen only once; the top ten take roughly 0.65%. On this clone itself: The antigen remains unidentified.

CDR3 length: 13 residues. Between the trimmed V and J ends, which lost 2 bases and 0 bases, there was a span of 2 bases. Germline CDR1 is MNHEY and CDR2 is SMNVEV (reference sequence). The chain links TRBV27 to TRBJ2-4; D remains ambiguous. Here the sequenced sample was unstimulated CD4+ T cells sorted from spleen or lymph node cells, taken before intestinal transplant. This clonotype was sampled from a human donor who received an intestinal transplant. The CDR3 is CASSLLAKNIQYF. As DNA, the CDR3 is TGTGCCAGCAGTTTACTAGCCAAAAACATTCAGTACTTC.